This T cell receptor beta chain is from a study of blood T cell repertoires in COVID-19 (dated by TCRdb to the early 2020s). Notes on the research overall: Collaborator samples came from the United States, Italy and Spain and covered acute and convalescent phases of COVID-19. The prospective study material was composed of cDNA or gDNA derived from T cells, B-cell-depleted T cells, or PBMCs. The dataset comprised deeply sampled blood TCRbeta repertoires from subjects exposed to, actively infected with, or recovered from COVID-19. The repertoires were released in a freely available public database meant as a resource for research on the immune response to SARS-CoV-2. Samples came from the ongoing ImmuneRACE study (first 160 participants) plus 1,254 subjects from 6 global collaborators. A de-identified subject ID, COVID-19 status, age in years and sex were almost always included in the sample metadata. HLA class I and class II types, where available, came from metadata supplied by the sample provider rather than from assay-based typing.

Points on this clone: Its antigen remains undetermined. One junction end disagrees with the germline gene, perhaps due to a read error.

What the study reported, not specific to this receptor: The quantity of clinical and demographic metadata differed by source and by participant and was supplied without curation.

CDR1 SSHAT and CDR2 FNYEAQ were looked up in the germline V gene (reference sequence). Including cysteine and phenylalanine, the CDR3 has 15 amino acids. The kept DNA is CDR3 alone, 45 bases in frame from the first base. Whole blood was collected in K2EDTA tubes by collaborating institutions according to the institutions' own protocols. For TCRbeta analysis, collaborators shipped samples as frozen whole blood, isolated PBMCs, or DNA extracted from either of those sample types. The immunoSEQ Assay, a bias-controlled multiplex PCR, was used to amplify TCRbeta CDR3 regions from genomic DNA. Per the original workflow: The number of nucleated cells in each sample was estimated by amplification of reference gene primers within the assay. To quantify the absolute abundance of each unique TCRbeta CDR3 rearrangement, sequence reads were collapsed and filtered. For each sample, productive Simpson clonality was calculated as the square root of Simpson's diversity index across productive rearrangements. As stored in TCRdb, this immuneACCESS dataset retains in-frame rearrangements with V and J assigned. A fraction of the clones does not appear; measured against another copy, unresolved V genes explain less than half of the discrepancy, and the remainder lacks a known reason. From that table come the V and J calls and clone size; the DNA was used to work out D and trimming. Counted in this sample were 70,000 to 90,000 clones; 80% to 90% of them appeared once. The top ten constitute approximately 20% of the sample.

The sequence is built from TRBV7-7 and TRBJ2-1; TRBD2 is perhaps the D gene, given 6 matching bases. This sequence was found in a woman aged 55-69 years with acute or convalescent COVID-19. The source material was peripheral blood. The DNA sequence follows: TGTGCTAGCAGCTTAGGACGGGGGAACTACAATGAGCAGTTCTTC. It specifies CASSLGRGNYNEQFF.